This T cell receptor beta chain comes out of a study of T cells in localized non-small cell lung cancer. Study-level results: Researchers found a median around 61 of the top 100 tumor clones in adjacent lung. Uninvolved adjacent lung showed the highest T cell clonality, exceeding tumor. Heterogeneity stays possible, as sequencing covered only one tumor region.

The CDR3 is made up of 15 amino acids. In germline, CDR1 is KGHSH, CDR2 LQKENI. Trimming took off 5 bases at V and 5 bases at J, with 19 bases between the two ends. Points on this clone: What it recognizes is unknown.

Method: immunoSEQ multiplex PCR; TCRdb's copy keeps in-frame clones and lacks some. The sample lists around 83,000 clones; roughly 87% were seen once. The rearrangement joins TRBV18 to TRBJ2-7; D possibly corresponds to TRBD2 (7 bases). This receptor was obtained from a man aged 35-69 years with stage I squamous cell lung carcinoma. Specimen: peripheral blood, collected before any cancer treatment. This CDR3 is CASSRSMGGLNEQYF. CDR3 DNA: TGTGCCAGCTCAAGATCTATGGGGGGGCTCAACGAGCAGTACTTC.